This TCR beta chain is drawn from a study of blood T cell repertoires in COVID-19. CDR1 and CDR2 (germline): SGHNT, YENEEA. This CDR3 is built from 13 residues. V lost 4 bases to trimming and J lost 1 base, with 7 bases between them. Sequenced by immunoSEQ multiplex PCR; TCRdb stores in-frame clones only, minus some. Counted here are 350,000 or so clones, 92% occurring once; the ten biggest clones make up roughly 20%. Sequenced material: PBMCs or T cells enriched from blood (not recorded which). V and J are TRBV11-3 and TRBJ1-1, with D perhaps TRBD1 (5 bases). This receptor was taken from a woman in her twenties or thirties who had recovered from COVID-19. This CDR3 is CASSYQGNTEAFF. The CDR3 coding sequence is TGTGCCAGCAGCTATCAGGGGAACACTGAAGCTTTCTTT. Full variable domain (remainder filled in from reference TRBV11-3 and TRBJ1-1): EAGVVQSPRYKIIEKKQPVAFWCNPISGHNTLYWYLQNLGQGPELLIRYENEEAVDDSQLPKDRFSAERLKGVDSTLKIQPAELGDSAVYLCASSYQGNTEAFFGQGTRLTVV.